This T cell receptor beta chain originates from a study of cytomegalovirus exposure and HLA in healthy donors. The PCR contained 60 Vbeta and 13 Jbeta primers. Using immunoSEQ multiplex PCR, the repertoire was profiled, and TCRdb retains in-frame clones only, with some absent. The repertoire holds around 170,000 clones, with more than 65% as singletons. Study-wide results and limits: Analysis performed later found under 20,000 TCR beta sequences associated with HLA alleles at 0.05 false discovery rate. When a later analysis was performed, an Asian-associated ancestry cluster reportedly had fewer N-insertions than the 666-donor mean. About 90% or about 30% of the time was how often most TCR beta V segments were productive, according to an earlier analysis. Among the sequence variants, a highly shared cluster was likely an artifact of sequencing.

The CDR3 is 18 amino acids. In germline, CDR1 is PRHDT, CDR2 FYEKMQ (reference sequence). V gave up 4 bases and J gave up 2 bases; unmatched junction bases: 14. In regard to this clone: Antigen specificity is unknown.

The sequenced sample consisted of PBMCs. The chain links TRBV13 to TRBJ1-3; 7 positions agree with TRBD1. The TCR was taken from a middle-aged man in good health and CMV-seronegative. Here the CDR3 DNA reads TGTGCCAGCAGCTCACTGAAAAGGGGGCGCAGGACTGGAAACACCATATATTTT. It specifies CASSSLKRGRRTGNTIYF. Full variable domain (rest looked up from reference TRBV13 and TRBJ1-3): AAGVIQSPRHLIKEKRETATLKCYPIPRHDTVYWYQQGPGQDPQFLISFYEKMQSDKGSIPDRFSAQQFSDYHSELNMSSLELGDSALYFCASSSLKRGRRTGNTIYFGEGSWLTVV.